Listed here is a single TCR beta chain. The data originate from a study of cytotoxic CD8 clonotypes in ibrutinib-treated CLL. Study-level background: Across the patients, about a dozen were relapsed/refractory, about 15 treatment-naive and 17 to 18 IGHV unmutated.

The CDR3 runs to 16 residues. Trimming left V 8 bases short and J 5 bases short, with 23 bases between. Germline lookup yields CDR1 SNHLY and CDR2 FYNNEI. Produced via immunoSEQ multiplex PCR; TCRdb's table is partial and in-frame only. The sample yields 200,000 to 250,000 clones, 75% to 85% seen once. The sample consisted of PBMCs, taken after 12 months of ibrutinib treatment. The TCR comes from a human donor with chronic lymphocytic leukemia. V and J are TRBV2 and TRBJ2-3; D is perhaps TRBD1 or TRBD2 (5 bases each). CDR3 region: CASGRSGGTAGDTQYF. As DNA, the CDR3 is TGTGCCAGCGGACGAAGTGGGGGAACCGCGGGAGATACGCAGTATTTT.